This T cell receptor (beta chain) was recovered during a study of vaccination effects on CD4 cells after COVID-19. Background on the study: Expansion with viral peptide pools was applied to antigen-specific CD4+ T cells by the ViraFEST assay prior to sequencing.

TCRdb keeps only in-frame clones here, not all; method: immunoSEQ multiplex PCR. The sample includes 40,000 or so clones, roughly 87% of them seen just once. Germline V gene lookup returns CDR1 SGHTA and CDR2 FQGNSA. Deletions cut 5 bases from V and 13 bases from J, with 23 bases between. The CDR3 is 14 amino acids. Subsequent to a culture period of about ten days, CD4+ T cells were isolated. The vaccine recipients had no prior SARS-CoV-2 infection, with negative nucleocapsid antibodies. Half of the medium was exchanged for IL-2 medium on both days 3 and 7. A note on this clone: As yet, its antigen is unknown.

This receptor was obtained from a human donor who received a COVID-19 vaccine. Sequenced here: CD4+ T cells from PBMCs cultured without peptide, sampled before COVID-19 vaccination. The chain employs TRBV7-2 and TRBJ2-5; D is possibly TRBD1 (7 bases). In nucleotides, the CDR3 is TGTGCCAGCAGCCCCCGACTAGGGGGCAAGGTTTGGTACTTC. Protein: CASSPRLGGKVWYF.